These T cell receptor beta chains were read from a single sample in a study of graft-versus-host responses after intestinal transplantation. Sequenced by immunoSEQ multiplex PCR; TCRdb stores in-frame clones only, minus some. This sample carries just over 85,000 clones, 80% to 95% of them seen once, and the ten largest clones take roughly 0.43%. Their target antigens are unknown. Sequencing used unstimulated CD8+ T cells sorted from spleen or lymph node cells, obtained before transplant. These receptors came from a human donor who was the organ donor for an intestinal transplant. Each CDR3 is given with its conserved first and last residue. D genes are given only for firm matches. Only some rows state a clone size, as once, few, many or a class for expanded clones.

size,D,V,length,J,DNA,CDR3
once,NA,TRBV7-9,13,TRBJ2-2,TGTGCCAGCAGCCCAACTAGCTCCGGGGAGCTGTTTTTT,CASSPTSSGELFF
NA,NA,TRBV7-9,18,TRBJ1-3,TGTGCCAGCAGCTTAACAAGGACAGCTCCCGTTTCGGGAAACACCATATATTTT,CASSLTRTAPVSGNTIYF
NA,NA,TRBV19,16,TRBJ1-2,TGTGCCAGTACCCCCGCACCGCAGGGCGCCTTGTATGGCTACACCTTC,CASTPAPQGALYGYTF
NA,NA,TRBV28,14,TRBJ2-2,TGTGCCAGCAGTCCCCCCCTTAACACCGGGGAGCTGTTTTTT,CASSPPLNTGELFF
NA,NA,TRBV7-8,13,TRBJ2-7,TGTGCCAGCAGCTTAGCGCCTAGGTGGGAGCAGTACTTC,CASSLAPRWEQYF
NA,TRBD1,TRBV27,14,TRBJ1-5,TGTGCCAGCAGTTCGACGACAGGGGGCTGGCCCCAGCATTTT,CASSSTTGGWPQHF
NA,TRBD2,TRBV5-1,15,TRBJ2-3,TGCGCCAGCACCCTAAGCGGGGACTCCACAGATACGCAGTATTTT,CASTLSGDSTDTQYF
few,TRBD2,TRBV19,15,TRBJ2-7,TGTGCCAGTAGAGCCGGGAGGGCTTCCTCCTACGAGCAGTACTTC,CASRAGRASSYEQYF
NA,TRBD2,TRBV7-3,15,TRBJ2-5,TGTGCCAGCAGCCTACTAGCGGGGGACCAAGAGACCCAGTACTTC,CASSLLAGDQETQYF
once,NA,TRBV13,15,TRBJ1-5,TGTGCCAGCAGCTTGGGCAGGTATAGCAATCAGCCCCAGCATTTT,CASSLGRYSNQPQHF
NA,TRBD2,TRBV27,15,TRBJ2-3,TGTGCCAGCAGCTGGACTAGCGGGGGTACAGATACGCAGTATTTT,CASSWTSGGTDTQYF
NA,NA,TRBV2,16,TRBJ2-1,TGTGCCAGCATCCAGCGGTGGACCCGCTCCTACAATGAGCAGTTCTTC,CASIQRWTRSYNEQFF
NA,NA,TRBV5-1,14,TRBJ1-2,TGCGCCAGCAGCTGGGACAAGGCCCACTATGGCTACACCTTC,CASSWDKAHYGYTF
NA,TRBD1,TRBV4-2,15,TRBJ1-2,TGTGCCAGCAGCCAGGTGGGACAGGGGAACTATGGCTACACCTTC,CASSQVGQGNYGYTF
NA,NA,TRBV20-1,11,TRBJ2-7,TGCAGTGTCCCGGGGAATTACGAGCAGTACTTC,CSVPGNYEQYF
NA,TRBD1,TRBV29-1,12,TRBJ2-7,TGCAGCGTGGGACAGGGGGCCTACGAGCAGTACTTC,CSVGQGAYEQYF
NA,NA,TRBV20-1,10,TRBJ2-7,TGCAGTGCTACCCAGAACGAGCAGTACTTC,CSATQNEQYF
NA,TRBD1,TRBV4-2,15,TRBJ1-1,TGTGCCAGCGGACAATTAGGACAGGGAAACACTGAAGCTTTCTTT,CASGQLGQGNTEAFF
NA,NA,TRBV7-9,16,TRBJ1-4,TGTGCCAGCAGCTCCTTGGGGGCCAGGGGTAATGAAAAACTGTTTTTT,CASSSLGARGNEKLFF
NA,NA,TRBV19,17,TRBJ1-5,TGTGCCAGTAGGAGGAGTATAGGGGGTTATAGCAATCAGCCCCAGCATTTT,CASRRSIGGYSNQPQHF
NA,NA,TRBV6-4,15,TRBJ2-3,TGTGCCAGCAGTGCTACAGCGGGCTACACAGATACGCAGTATTTT,CASSATAGYTDTQYF
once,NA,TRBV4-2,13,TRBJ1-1,TGTGCCAGCAGCCAAATTGGCCACACTGAAGCTTTCTTT,CASSQIGHTEAFF
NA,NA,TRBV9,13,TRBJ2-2,TGTGCCAGCAGCGTAGAGGCTAGCAGGGAGCTGTTTTTT,CASSVEASRELFF
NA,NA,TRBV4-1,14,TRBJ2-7,TGCGCCAGCAGCCAAGGACAGTGGAGCTACGAGCAGTACTTC,CASSQGQWSYEQYF
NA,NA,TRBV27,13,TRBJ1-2,TGTGCCAGCAGTTTATGGGTAGGGGATGGCTACACCTTC,CASSLWVGDGYTF
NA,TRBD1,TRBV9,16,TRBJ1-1,TGTGCCAGCAGCGCCAGACCGGACAGGAGTAACACTGAAGCTTTCTTT,CASSARPDRSNTEAFF
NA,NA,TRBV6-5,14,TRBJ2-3,TGTGCCAGCAGTAAACGGCTAGACCCCGATACGCAGTATTTT,CASSKRLDPDTQYF
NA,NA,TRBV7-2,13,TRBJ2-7,TGTGCCAGCAGCTTAGCGGGCCCCTACGAGCAGTACTTC,CASSLAGPYEQYF
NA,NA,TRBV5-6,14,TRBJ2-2,TGTGCCAGCAGCTCGGGACAGAACACCGGGGAGCTGTTTTTT,CASSSGQNTGELFF
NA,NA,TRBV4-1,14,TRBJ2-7,TGCGCCAGCAGCCAAGTCTCCAGGGGATACGAGCAGTACTTC,CASSQVSRGYEQYF
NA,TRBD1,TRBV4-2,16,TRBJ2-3,TGTGCCAGCAGCCTTACAGGGGGGACGAGCACAGATACGCAGTATTTT,CASSLTGGTSTDTQYF
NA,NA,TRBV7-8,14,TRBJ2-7,TGTGCCAGCAGTCAATTTGGACTCTCATACGAGCAGTACTTC,CASSQFGLSYEQYF
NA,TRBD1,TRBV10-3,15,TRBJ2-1,TGTGCCATCAGTGTCACCGGGACAGGGACAAATGAGCAGTTCTTC,CAISVTGTGTNEQFF
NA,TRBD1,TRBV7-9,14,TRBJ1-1,TGTGCCAGCAGCTGGGACAGGGGGGACACTGAAGCTTTCTTT,CASSWDRGDTEAFF
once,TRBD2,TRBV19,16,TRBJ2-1,TGTGCCAGTAGTATATCCGGGGGGAGCTCCTACAATGAGCAGTTCTTC,CASSISGGSSYNEQFF
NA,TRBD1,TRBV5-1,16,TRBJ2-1,TGCGCCAGCAGCTTGATCCGGCAGGGGGCCTCCAATGAGCAGTTCTTC,CASSLIRQGASNEQFF
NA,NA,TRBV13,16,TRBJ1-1,TGTGCCAGCAGCCCGCGGGACCAAATCACGAACACTGAAGCTTTCTTT,CASSPRDQITNTEAFF
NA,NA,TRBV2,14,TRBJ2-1,TGTGCCGGAGGAGCGCTCGGCTCCTACAATGAGCAGTTCTTC,CAGGALGSYNEQFF
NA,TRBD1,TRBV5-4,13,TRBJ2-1,TGTGCCAGCAGCGACTCCCAGGGGGTTGAGCAGTTCTTC,CASSDSQGVEQFF
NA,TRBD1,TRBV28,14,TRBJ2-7,TGTGCCAGCAGTCACCGGACAGGACTCTACGAGCAGTACTTC,CASSHRTGLYEQYF
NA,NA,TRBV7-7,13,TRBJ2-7,TGTGCTAGCAGCACCTCCACAGGGCTGGAGCAGTACTTC,CASSTSTGLEQYF
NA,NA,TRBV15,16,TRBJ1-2,TGTGCCACCAGCCCATCAACAGGTCTAACTAACTATGGCTACACCTTC,CATSPSTGLTNYGYTF